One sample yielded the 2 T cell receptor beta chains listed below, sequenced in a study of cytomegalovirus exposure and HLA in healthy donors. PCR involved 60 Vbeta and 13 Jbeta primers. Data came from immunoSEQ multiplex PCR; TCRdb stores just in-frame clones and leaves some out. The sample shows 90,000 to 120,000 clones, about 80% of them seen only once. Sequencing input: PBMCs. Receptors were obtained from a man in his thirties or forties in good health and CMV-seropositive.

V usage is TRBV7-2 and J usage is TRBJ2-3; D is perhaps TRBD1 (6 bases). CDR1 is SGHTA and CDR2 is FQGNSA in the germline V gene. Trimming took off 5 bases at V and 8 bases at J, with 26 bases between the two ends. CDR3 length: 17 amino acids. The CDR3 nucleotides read TGTGCCAGCAGCCCAAGGGGGTCTAGCCGAAAACCGGGTACGCAGTATTTT. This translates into CASSPRGSSRKPGTQYF.

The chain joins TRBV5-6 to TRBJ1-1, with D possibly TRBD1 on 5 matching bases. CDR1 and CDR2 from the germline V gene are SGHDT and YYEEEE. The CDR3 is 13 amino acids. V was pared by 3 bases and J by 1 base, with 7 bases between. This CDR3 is CASSYGQNTEAFF. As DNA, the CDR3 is TGTGCCAGCAGCTATGGACAGAACACTGAAGCTTTCTTT.